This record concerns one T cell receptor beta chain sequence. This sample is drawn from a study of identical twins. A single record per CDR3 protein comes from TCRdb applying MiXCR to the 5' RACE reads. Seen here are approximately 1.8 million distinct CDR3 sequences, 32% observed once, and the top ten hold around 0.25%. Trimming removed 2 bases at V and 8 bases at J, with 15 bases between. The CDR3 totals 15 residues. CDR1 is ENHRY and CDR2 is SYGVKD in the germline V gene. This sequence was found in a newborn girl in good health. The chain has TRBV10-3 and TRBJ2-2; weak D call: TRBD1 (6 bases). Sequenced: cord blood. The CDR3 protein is CAISEPRGAMGELFF. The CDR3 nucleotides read TGTGCCATCAGTGAGCCCAGGGGTGCTATGGGGGAGCTGTTTTTT.